The clone carrying this TCR beta chain was seen many times. Its specificity is not known. This specimen comes from a study of response to subunit inactivated influenza vaccine. Findings and caveats of the study: Authors suggested each seasonal influenza vaccination recruits few new T cells.

TCRdb reprocessed the RT-PCR reads with MiXCR, giving one entry per CDR3 protein. In the table there are hundreds of thousands of distinct CDR3 sequences, approximately 10% of which are singletons. The specimen comprised PBMCs from blood, sampled on the day of vaccination. The receptor comes from a man aged 50 to 60 who received an inactivated influenza vaccine.

CDR3 protein: CATSRDGLAENTGELFF. Written as DNA, the CDR3 is TGTGCCACCAGCAGAGATGGGCTAGCGGAGAACACCGGGGAGCTGTTTTTT. The chain joins TRBV15 to TRBJ2-2; 7 nucleotides agree with TRBD2. With V trimmed by 0 bases and J by 1 base, 5 bases remained unmatched. There are 17 residues in the CDR3. Germline CDR1 LNHNV, CDR2 YYDKDF (reference sequence).